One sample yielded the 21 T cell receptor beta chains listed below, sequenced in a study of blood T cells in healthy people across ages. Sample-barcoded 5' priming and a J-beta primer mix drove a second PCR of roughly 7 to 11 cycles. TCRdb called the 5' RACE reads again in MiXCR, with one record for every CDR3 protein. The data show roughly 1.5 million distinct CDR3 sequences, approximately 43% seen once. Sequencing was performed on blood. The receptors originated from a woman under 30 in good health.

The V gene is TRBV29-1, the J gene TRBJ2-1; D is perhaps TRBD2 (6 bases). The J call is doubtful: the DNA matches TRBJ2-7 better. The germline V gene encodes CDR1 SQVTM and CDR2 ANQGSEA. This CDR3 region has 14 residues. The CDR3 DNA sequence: TGCAGCGCCAGGGACTTACTCCGCTACAATGAGCAGTACTTC. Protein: CSARDLLRYNEQYF.

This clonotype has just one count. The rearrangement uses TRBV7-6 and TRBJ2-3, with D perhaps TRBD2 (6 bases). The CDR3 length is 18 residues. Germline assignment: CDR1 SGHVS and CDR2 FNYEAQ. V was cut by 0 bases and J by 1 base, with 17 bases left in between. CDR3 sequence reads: CASSLAYGRLRGTDTQYF. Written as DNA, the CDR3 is TGTGCCAGCAGCTTAGCGTACGGGAGACTCAGAGGCACAGATACGCAGTATTTT.

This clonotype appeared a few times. The CDR3 sequence is CASSDCASGREADTQYF. The CDR3 DNA reads as TGTGCCAGCAGTGACTGTGCTAGCGGGAGGGAAGCAGATACGCAGTATTTT. V usage is TRBV6-4 and J usage is TRBJ2-3, with 12 positions matching TRBD2. From germline, CDR1 is MRHNA and CDR2 SNTAGT. The junction had 6 bases not matched to a gene; V was cut back by 1 base and J by 4 bases. This CDR3 spans 17 amino acids.

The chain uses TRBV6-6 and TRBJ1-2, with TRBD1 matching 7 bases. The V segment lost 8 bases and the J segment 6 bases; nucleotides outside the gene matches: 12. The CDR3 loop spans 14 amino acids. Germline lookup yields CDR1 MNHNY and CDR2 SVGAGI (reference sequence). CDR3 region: CASGTAIPGDGYTF. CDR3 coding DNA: TGTGCCAGCGGGACAGCCATACCGGGGGATGGCTACACCTTC.

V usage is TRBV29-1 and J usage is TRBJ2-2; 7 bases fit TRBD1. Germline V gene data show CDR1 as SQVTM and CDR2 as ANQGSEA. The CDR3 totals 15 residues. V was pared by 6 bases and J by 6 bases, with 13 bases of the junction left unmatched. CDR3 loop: CSVHKSGGDAGELFF. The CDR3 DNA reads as TGCAGCGTCCATAAGTCAGGGGGAGATGCCGGGGAGCTGTTTTTT.

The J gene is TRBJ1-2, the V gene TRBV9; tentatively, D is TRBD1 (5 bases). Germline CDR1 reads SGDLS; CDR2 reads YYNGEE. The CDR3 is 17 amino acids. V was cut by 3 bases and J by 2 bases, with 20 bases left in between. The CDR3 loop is CASSGDPRRGTNYGYTF. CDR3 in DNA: TGTGCCAGCAGCGGGGACCCTAGGAGGGGCACCAACTATGGCTACACCTTC.

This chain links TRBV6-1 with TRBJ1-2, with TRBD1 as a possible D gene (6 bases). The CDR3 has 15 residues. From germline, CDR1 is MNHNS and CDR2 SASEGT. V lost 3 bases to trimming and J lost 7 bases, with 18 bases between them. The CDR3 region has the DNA TGTGCCAGCAGTGACGTTTGGGGGCGTAGCATTGGCTACACCTTC. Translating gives CASSDVWGRSIGYTF.

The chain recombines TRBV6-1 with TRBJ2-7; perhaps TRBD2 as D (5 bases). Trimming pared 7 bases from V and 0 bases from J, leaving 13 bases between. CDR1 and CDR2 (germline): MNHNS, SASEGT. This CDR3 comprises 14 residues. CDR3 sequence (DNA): TGTGCCAGCAATCTAGATGAGGGCTCCTACGAGCAGTACTTC. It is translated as CASNLDEGSYEQYF.

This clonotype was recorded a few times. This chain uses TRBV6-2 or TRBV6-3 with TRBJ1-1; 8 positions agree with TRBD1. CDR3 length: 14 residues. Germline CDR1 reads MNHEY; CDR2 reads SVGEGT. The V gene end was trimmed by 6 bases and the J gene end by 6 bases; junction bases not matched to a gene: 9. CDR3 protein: CASSLRGRIAEAFF. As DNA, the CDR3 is TGTGCCAGCAGCCTCAGGGGGCGAATTGCTGAAGCTTTCTTT.

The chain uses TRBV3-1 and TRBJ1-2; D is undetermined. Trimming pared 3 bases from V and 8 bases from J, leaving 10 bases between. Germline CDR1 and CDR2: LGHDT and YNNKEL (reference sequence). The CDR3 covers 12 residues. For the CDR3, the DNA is TGTGCCAGCAGCCACGGGAAAAACGGCTACACCTTC. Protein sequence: CASSHGKNGYTF.

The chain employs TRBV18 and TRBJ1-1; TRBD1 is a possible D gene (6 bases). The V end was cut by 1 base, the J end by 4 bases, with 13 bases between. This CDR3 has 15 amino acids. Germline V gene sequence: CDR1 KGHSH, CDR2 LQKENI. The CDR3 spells CASSPLQGDSTEAFF. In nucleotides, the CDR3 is TGTGCCAGCTCACCACTACAGGGAGACTCCACTGAAGCTTTCTTT. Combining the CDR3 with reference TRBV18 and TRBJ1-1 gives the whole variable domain NAGVMQNPRHLVRRRGQEARLRCSPMKGHSHVYWYRQLPEEGLKFMVYLQKENIIDESGMPKERFSAEFPKEGPSILRIQQVVRGDSAAYFCASSPLQGDSTEAFFGQGTRLTVV.

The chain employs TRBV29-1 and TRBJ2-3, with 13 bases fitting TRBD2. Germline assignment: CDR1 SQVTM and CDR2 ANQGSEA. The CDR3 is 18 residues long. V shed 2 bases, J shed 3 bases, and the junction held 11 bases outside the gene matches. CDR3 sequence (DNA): TGCAGCGTTGAATGGCTTCTCGGACTAGCGGGAGTAACAGATACGCAGTATTTT. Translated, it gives CSVEWLLGLAGVTDTQYF.

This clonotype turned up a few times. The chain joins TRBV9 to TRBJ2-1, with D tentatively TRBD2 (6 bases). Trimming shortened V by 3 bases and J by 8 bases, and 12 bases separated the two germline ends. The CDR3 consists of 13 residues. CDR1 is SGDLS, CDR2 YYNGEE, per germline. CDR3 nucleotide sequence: TGTGCCAGCAGCGAGGGGACTGCCGATGAGCAGTTCTTC. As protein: CASSEGTADEQFF.

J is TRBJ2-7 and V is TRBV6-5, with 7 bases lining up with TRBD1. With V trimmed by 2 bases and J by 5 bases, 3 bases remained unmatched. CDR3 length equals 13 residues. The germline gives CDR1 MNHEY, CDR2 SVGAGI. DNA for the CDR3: TGTGCCAGCAGTTACACGACAGGGAACGAGCAGTACTTC. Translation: CASSYTTGNEQYF.

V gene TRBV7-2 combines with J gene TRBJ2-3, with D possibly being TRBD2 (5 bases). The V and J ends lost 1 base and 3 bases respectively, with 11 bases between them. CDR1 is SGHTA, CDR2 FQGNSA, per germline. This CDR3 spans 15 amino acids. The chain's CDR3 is CASSLGLGGTDTQYF. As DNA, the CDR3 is TGTGCCAGCAGCTTAGGATTGGGCGGGACAGATACGCAGTATTTT.

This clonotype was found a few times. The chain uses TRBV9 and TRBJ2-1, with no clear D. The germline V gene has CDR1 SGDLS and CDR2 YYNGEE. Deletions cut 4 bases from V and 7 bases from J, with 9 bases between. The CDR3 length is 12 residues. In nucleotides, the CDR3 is TGTGCCAGCAGCCCCGATCTGAATGAGCAGTTCTTC. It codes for CASSPDLNEQFF.

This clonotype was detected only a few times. DNA for the CDR3: TGTGCCAGCAGTTTGACGTGGGCGCATGAGCAGTTCTTC. Encoded protein: CASSLTWAHEQFF. V gene TRBV28 combines with J gene TRBJ2-1; D is uncertain. V was pared by 3 bases and J by 8 bases, with 11 bases between. CDR1 is MDHEN, CDR2 SYDVKM, per germline. The CDR3 has 13 residues.

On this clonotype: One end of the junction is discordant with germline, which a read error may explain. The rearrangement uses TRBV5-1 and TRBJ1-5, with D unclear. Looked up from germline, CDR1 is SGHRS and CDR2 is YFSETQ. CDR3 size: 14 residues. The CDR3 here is CASSLDTGNQPQHF. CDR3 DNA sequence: TGTGCCAGCAGCCTAGACACCGGCAATCAGCCCCAGCATTTT.

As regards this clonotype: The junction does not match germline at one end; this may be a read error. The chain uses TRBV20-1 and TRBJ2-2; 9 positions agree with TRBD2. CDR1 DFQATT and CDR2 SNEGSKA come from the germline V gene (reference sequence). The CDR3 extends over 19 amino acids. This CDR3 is CSARGEGLGGRAKTGELFF. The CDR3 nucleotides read TGCAGTGCTAGAGGGGAGGGACTCGGCGGGAGGGCGAAAACCGGGGAGCTGTTTTTT.

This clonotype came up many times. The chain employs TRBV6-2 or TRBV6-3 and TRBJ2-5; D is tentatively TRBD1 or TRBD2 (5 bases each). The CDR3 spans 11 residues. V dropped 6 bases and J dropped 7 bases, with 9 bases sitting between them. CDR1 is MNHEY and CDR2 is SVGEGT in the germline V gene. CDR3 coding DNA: TGTGCCAGCAGCCTGGGACCGACCCAGTACTTC. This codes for CASSLGPTQYF.

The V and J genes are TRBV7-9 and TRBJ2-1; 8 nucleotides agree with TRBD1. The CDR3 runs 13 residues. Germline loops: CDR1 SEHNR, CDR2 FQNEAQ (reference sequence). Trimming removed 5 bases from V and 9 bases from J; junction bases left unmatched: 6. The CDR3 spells CASSPRDRFEQFF. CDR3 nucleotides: TGTGCCAGCAGCCCCCGGGACAGGTTTGAGCAGTTCTTC.